Reported below is one TCR beta chain. Antigen: not known. The CDR3 has 15 residues. V was clipped by 8 bases and J by 0 bases, with 16 bases between them. Germline V gene lookup returns CDR1 SGHRS and CDR2 YFSETQ. Study-wide findings and caveats: Tumor Treg TCRs overlapped most with tumor naive CD4+ cells. Tumor memory CD4+ T cell TCR gene usage was found to cluster with blood and lymph node memory CD4+ cells and with lymph node naive CD4+ cells. Larger-cohort validation covered only one TCR beta V-J rearrangement.

Treg sorting used a CD4+CD25+CD127-/low gate. Full-length variable regions came from constant-region reverse primers plus semi-nested Nested Universal Primer A PCR. TCRdb recomputed calls from the 5' RACE reads with MiXCR, one row per CDR3 protein. Among tens of thousands of distinct CDR3 sequences listed, about 25% were seen once. The receptor was derived from a female donor with breast cancer. Sequencing was performed on tumor-infiltrating Tregs sorted from the breast tumor. The rearrangement links TRBV5-1 to TRBJ2-3; unclear D gene. CDR3 sequence reads: CASKTSTGSTDTQYF. The CDR3 nucleotides are TGCGCCAGTAAGACTTCGACTGGAAGCACAGATACGCAGTATTTT.